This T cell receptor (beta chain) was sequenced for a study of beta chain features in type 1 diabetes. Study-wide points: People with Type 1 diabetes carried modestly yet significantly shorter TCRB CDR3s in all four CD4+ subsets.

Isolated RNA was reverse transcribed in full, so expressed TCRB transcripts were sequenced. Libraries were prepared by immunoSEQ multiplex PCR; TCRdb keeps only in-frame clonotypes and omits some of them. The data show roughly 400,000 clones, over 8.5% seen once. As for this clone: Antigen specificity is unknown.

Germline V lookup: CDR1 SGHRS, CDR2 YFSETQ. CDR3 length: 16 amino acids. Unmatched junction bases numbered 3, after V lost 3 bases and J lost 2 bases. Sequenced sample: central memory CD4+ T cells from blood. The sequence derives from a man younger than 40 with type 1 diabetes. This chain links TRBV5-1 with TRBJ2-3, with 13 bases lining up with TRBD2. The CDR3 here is CASSSGTSGITDTQYF. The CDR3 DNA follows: TGCGCCAGCAGCTCTGGGACTAGCGGGATCACAGATACGCAGTATTTT.